This T cell receptor beta chain was sequenced during a study of blood T cell repertoires in COVID-19. Data came from immunoSEQ multiplex PCR; TCRdb stores just in-frame clones and leaves some out. The sample lists around 310,000 clones, around nine tenths seen once, with about 9.9% in the top ten. The CDR3 is 15 amino acids. Germline lookup yields CDR1 MNHEY and CDR2 SMNVEV (reference sequence). V was shortened by 0 bases and J by 10 bases, with 13 bases between the two germline ends. The receptor was derived from a woman aged 40-49 years who had recovered from COVID-19. The sequenced sample consisted of PBMCs or T cells enriched from blood (not recorded which). This rearrangement joins TRBV27 to TRBJ1-6, with a tentative D call TRBD1 (5 bases). The CDR3 DNA reads as TGTGCCAGCAGTTTATCGTCGGGGGAAGGATCACCCCTCCACTTT. Its protein product is CASSLSSGEGSPLHF.